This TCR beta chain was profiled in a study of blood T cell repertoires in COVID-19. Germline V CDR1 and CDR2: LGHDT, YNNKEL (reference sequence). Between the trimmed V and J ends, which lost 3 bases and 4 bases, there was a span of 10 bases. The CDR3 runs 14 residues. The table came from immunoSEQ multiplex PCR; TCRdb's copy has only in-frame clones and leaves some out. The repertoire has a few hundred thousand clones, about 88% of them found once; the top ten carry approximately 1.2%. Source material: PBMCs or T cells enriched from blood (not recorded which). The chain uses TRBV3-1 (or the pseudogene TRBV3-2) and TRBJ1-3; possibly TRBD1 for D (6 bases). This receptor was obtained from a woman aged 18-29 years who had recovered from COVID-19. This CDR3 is CASSQGAWGNTIYF. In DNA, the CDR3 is TGTGCCAGCAGCCAGGGGGCGTGGGGAAACACCATATATTTT.